Below, 28 T cell receptor beta chains from the same sample are listed, as sequenced in a study of blood T cell repertoires in COVID-19. The assay was immunoSEQ multiplex PCR, and TCRdb's table has in-frame clones only and misses some. The sample shows under 200,000 clones, 85% of them seen only once. What was sequenced was peripheral blood. These receptors originate from an elderly woman with COVID-19, enrolled during active disease.

The chain links TRBV3-1 (or the pseudogene TRBV3-2) to TRBJ1-6, with D unresolved. With 3 bases removed from V and 7 bases from J, the gap between germline ends came to 4 bases. The CDR3 length is 12 residues. CDR1 LGHDT and CDR2 YNNKEL come from the germline V gene (reference sequence). The CDR3 protein is CASSQANSPLHF. The CDR3 region has the DNA TGTGCCAGCAGCCAGGCAAATTCACCCCTCCACTTT.

The chain recombines TRBV4-1 with TRBJ2-1; 8 nucleotides match TRBD2. The V segment lost 4 bases and the J segment 6 bases; nucleotides outside the gene matches: 8. The CDR3 spans 15 residues. Per the germline V gene, CDR1 is MGHRA and CDR2 is YSYEKL. In nucleotides, the CDR3 is TGCGCCAGCAGCCCCCCGGGGGGGAGTTTCAATGAGCAGTTCTTC. Its translation: CASSPPGGSFNEQFF.

This clone has just a few counts. The V and J genes are TRBV2 and TRBJ2-5; D is perhaps TRBD1 (5 bases). V was pared by 6 bases and J by 7 bases, with 9 bases between. Looked up from germline, CDR1 is SNHLY and CDR2 is FYNNEI. This CDR3 region has 11 residues. This CDR3 reads CASSTQGTQYF. CDR3 bases: TGTGCCAGCAGCACCCAGGGGACCCAGTACTTC.

The chain carries TRBV6-5 and TRBJ2-3; D gene unclear. This CDR3 is built from 16 residues. Germline V gives CDR1 MNHEY, CDR2 SVGAGI. V was pared by 2 bases and J by 0 bases, with 12 bases between. The CDR3 spells CASSYGLVSSTDTQYF. Here the CDR3 DNA reads TGTGCCAGCAGTTACGGCCTAGTCTCAAGCACAGATACGCAGTATTTT.

The J gene is TRBJ1-5, the V gene TRBV2; 9 bases fit TRBD1. The CDR3 length is 16 residues. The germline V gene has CDR1 SNHLY and CDR2 FYNNEI. J was trimmed by 3 bases and V by 4 bases; bases with no gene match: 7. CDR3 bases: TGTGCCAGCAGTGTCGGACAGGGGTTGGACAATCAGCCCCAGCATTTT. Its translation: CASSVGQGLDNQPQHF.

The chain joins TRBV5-5 to TRBJ1-6, with TRBD1 matching 9 bases. The V gene end was trimmed by 5 bases and the J gene end by 12 bases; junction bases not matched to a gene: 9. CDR1 is SGHKS, CDR2 YYEKEE, per germline (reference sequence). CDR3 length: 14 residues. The CDR3 DNA reads as TGTGCCAGCAGTTCCAACAGGGGGCGGGGACCCCTCCACTTT. Its protein is CASSSNRGRGPLHF.

The genes are TRBV28 and TRBJ1-6; 7 positions match TRBD1. Trimming took 7 bases from V and 9 from J; bases not matched to a gene: 6. The CDR3 covers 13 residues. Germline assignment: CDR1 MDHEN and CDR2 SYDVKM. For the CDR3, the DNA is TGTGCCAGCATTACCGACAGGGCTTCACCCCTCCACTTT. Protein sequence: CASITDRASPLHF. The whole variable domain, remainder taken from reference TRBV28 and TRBJ1-6, is DVKVTQSSRYLVKRTGEKVFLECVQDMDHENMFWYRQDPGLGLRLIYFSYDVKMKEKGDIPEGYSVSREKKERFSLILESASTNQTSMYLCASITDRASPLHFGNGTRLTVT.

The chain is built from TRBV6-5 and TRBJ1-1; 8 nucleotides line up with TRBD1. Losses at the gene ends were 6 bases for V and 2 bases for J; bases not matched to a gene: 5. In germline, CDR1 is MNHEY, CDR2 SVGAGI. The CDR3 loop spans 14 amino acids. The CDR3 nucleotides are TGTGCCAGCAGGAGGGCAGGGGGCAACACTGAAGCTTTCTTT. This translates into CASRRAGGNTEAFF.

The chain employs TRBV7-8 and TRBJ2-5; D is perhaps TRBD2 (6 bases). Germline loops: CDR1 SGHVS, CDR2 FQNEAQ. The germline V and J ends were trimmed by 5 bases and 0 bases, with 19 bases remaining between them. CDR3 length equals 17 residues. CDR3 DNA sequence: TGTGCCAGCAGCCTAAAACCGGGACTCCCGTACCAAGAGACCCAGTACTTC. The encoded protein is CASSLKPGLPYQETQYF.

This clone was counted between two and nine times. The chain employs TRBV24-1 and TRBJ2-1; D is uncertain. The CDR3 runs to 12 residues. With 3 bases removed from V and 7 bases from J, the gap between germline ends came to 6 bases. The germline gives CDR1 KGHDR, CDR2 SFDVKD. The CDR3 sequence is CATSDLLNEQFF. As DNA, the CDR3 is TGTGCCACCAGTGATCTGCTAAATGAGCAGTTCTTC.

The genes are TRBV3-1 (or the pseudogene TRBV3-2) and TRBJ2-6, with D perhaps matching TRBD1 (7 bases). CDR3 size: 20 residues. The V gene lost 5 bases and the J gene lost 0 bases, with 23 bases spanning the gap. Germline-derived CDR1 and CDR2 are LGHDT and YNNKEL (reference sequence). As DNA, the CDR3 is TGTGCCAGCAGCAGACCAGGGGGAGGCCTGCTAAGCTCTGGGGCCAACGTCCTGACTTTC. Amino acid sequence: CASSRPGGGLLSSGANVLTF.

The chain joins TRBV28 to TRBJ1-2; TRBD1 agrees at 8 bases. CDR3 length equals 13 residues. CDR1 and CDR2 (germline): MDHEN, SYDVKM. The CDR3, as DNA: TGTGGGACCCAACCCGGACAGGGCTATGGCTACACCTTC. This translates into CGTQPGQGYGYTF.

This clone appeared once. The gene calls are TRBV3-1 (or the pseudogene TRBV3-2) and TRBJ1-1; 7 bases are a match to TRBD1. The CDR3 loop spans 16 amino acids. The J segment lost 6 bases and the V segment lost 6 bases, leaving 16 bases of the junction unmatched. Germline V gene sequence: CDR1 LGHDT, CDR2 YNNKEL (reference sequence). The CDR3: CASRSDRTLGGAEAFF. The CDR3, as DNA: TGTGCCAGCAGATCGGACAGGACCTTGGGAGGAGCTGAAGCTTTCTTT.

J is TRBJ2-7 and V is TRBV7-2; perhaps TRBD2 as D (6 bases). V was trimmed by 5 bases and J by 7 bases, leaving 18 bases between them. The CDR3 loop spans 14 amino acids. Per the germline V gene, CDR1 is SGHTA and CDR2 is FQGNSA. Here the CDR3 reads CASSLARRGGEQYF. The CDR3 coding sequence is TGTGCCAGCAGCCTCGCTCGGCGGGGAGGAGAGCAGTACTTC.

The gene calls are TRBV10-2 and TRBJ1-2; maybe TRBD1 (5 bases). V was cut by 9 bases and J by 5 bases, with 16 bases left in between. The CDR3 extends over 13 amino acids. Germline CDR1 and CDR2: WSHSY and SAAADI. The CDR3 sequence: CASKGQFGYGYTF. CDR3 in DNA: TGCGCCAGTAAGGGGCAGTTCGGTTATGGCTACACCTTC.

The CDR3 DNA sequence: TGTGCCAGCAGACCTGGACAGGGCTGGGATCAGCCCCAGCATTTT. It codes for CASRPGQGWDQPQHF. V gene TRBV27 combines with J gene TRBJ1-5; 8 bases map to TRBD1. The CDR3 spans 15 residues. The V and J ends lost 6 bases and 5 bases, in that order; junction bases with no gene match: 9. Germline CDR1 reads MNHEY; CDR2 reads SMNVEV (reference sequence).

This chain uses TRBV7-6 with TRBJ1-2; tentatively, D is TRBD1 (5 bases). Deletions cut 5 bases from V and 7 bases from J, with 14 bases between. This CDR3 has 13 residues. In germline, CDR1 is SGHVS, CDR2 FNYEAQ. The CDR3 reads CASSRGREGGYTF. The CDR3 nucleotides read TGTGCCAGCAGCCGGGGGAGGGAAGGTGGCTACACCTTC.

CDR3 amino acids: CAISESPMTGELFF. The CDR3 DNA is TGTGCCATCAGTGAGAGTCCTATGACCGGGGAGCTGTTTTTT. The genes are TRBV10-3 and TRBJ2-2; D call uncertain. The V end was cut by 2 bases, the J end by 5 bases, with 9 bases between. Per the germline V gene, CDR1 is ENHRY and CDR2 is SYGVKD. The CDR3 contains 14 residues.

The chain employs TRBV7-8 and TRBJ1-2, with 8 bases lining up with TRBD1. The germline CDR1 and CDR2 sequences are SGHVS and FQNEAQ. Unmatched junction bases numbered 8, after V lost 5 bases and J lost 3 bases. The CDR3 consists of 15 residues. CDR3 sequence: CASSLTGVRDYGYTF. In DNA, the CDR3 is TGTGCCAGCAGCCTGACAGGGGTTAGAGACTATGGCTACACCTTC.

This clone was observed once. The chain couples TRBV29-1 to TRBJ2-7, with TRBD1 identical over 7 bases. From germline, CDR1 is SQVTM and CDR2 ANQGSEA. The CDR3 loop spans 11 amino acids. The J segment lost 3 bases and the V segment lost 7 bases, leaving 3 bases of the junction unmatched. The CDR3 coding sequence is TGCAGCGCCCGGGACAGCTACGAGCAGTACTTC. This sequence encodes CSARDSYEQYF.

This clone was seen only once. This chain links TRBV24-1 with TRBJ2-2; 12 bases agree with TRBD2. Germline V gene sequence: CDR1 KGHDR, CDR2 SFDVKD. The CDR3 is made up of 21 amino acids. The J segment lost 6 bases and the V segment lost 9 bases, leaving 25 bases of the junction unmatched. Here the CDR3 reads CATPYSQGHGLAGTGPGELFF. DNA of the CDR3: TGTGCCACCCCGTACAGTCAGGGCCACGGACTAGCGGGAACCGGTCCCGGGGAGCTGTTTTTT.

Only one count was recorded for this clone. The chain carries TRBV5-6 and TRBJ2-7, with D possibly being TRBD2 (6 bases). CDR1 is SGHDT, CDR2 YYEEEE, per germline. The CDR3 has 14 residues. V was shortened by 4 bases and J by 1 base, with 12 bases between the two germline ends. Here the CDR3 reads CASSTGTWSYEQYF. CDR3 sequence (DNA): TGTGCCAGCAGCACCGGGACTTGGTCCTACGAGCAGTACTTC.

The chain uses TRBV6-5 and TRBJ1-6; D perhaps matches TRBD1 (6 bases). Trimming removed 0 bases from V and 10 bases from J, with 13 bases in between. Germline CDR1 and CDR2: MNHEY and SVGAGI. CDR3 length equals 15 residues. The CDR3: CASSYSRDKGSPLHF. DNA for the CDR3: TGTGCCAGCAGTTACTCCCGGGACAAGGGGTCACCCCTCCACTTT.

The chain is built from TRBV7-8 and TRBJ1-5; D may be TRBD1 (6 bases). The V and J ends lost 1 base and 0 bases respectively, with 13 bases between them. Germline V gives CDR1 SGHVS, CDR2 FQNEAQ. The CDR3 contains 17 residues. CDR3 sequence (DNA): TGTGCCAGCAGCTTAGTTCCCAGGGGACATAGCAATCAGCCCCAGCATTTT. Translating gives CASSLVPRGHSNQPQHF.

The genes are TRBV12-3 or TRBV12-4 and TRBJ2-5; perhaps TRBD1 as D (6 bases). V lost 5 bases to trimming and J lost 1 base, with 8 bases between them. CDR3 size: 13 residues. CDR3 protein: CASSTGSQETQYF. The CDR3 coding sequence is TGTGCCAGCAGTACAGGGTCCCAAGAGACCCAGTACTTC.

The CDR3: CASSLTGTGGISYNSPLHF. The CDR3 nucleotides read TGTGCCAGCTCACTGACCGGGACAGGGGGTATATCCTATAATTCACCCCTCCACTTT. This chain uses TRBV18 with TRBJ1-6; 11 bases agree with TRBD1. The CDR3 contains 19 residues. The germline V gene encodes CDR1 KGHSH and CDR2 LQKENI. V lost 4 bases, J lost 1 base, and 9 bases stayed unmatched. Using reference TRBV18 and TRBJ1-6 for the parts outside the CDR3, the full variable domain is NAGVMQNPRHLVRRRGQEARLRCSPMKGHSHVYWYRQLPEEGLKFMVYLQKENIIDESGMPKERFSAEFPKEGPSILRIQQVVRGDSAAYFCASSLTGTGGISYNSPLHFGNGTRLTVT.

The gene calls are TRBV5-4 and TRBJ1-2; 12 nucleotides align to TRBD1. The V and J ends lost 5 bases and 7 bases, in that order; junction bases with no gene match: 12. Germline CDR1 is SGHNT and CDR2 is YYREEE (reference sequence). The CDR3 has 16 amino acids. The CDR3 spells CASSFASGTGGPGYTF. The CDR3 DNA reads TGTGCCAGCAGTTTTGCCTCGGGGACAGGGGGCCCTGGCTACACCTTC. The entire variable domain, with the rest obtained from reference TRBV5-4 and TRBJ1-2, is as follows: ETGVTQSPTHLIKTRGQQVTLRCSSQSGHNTVSWYQQALGQGPQFIFQYYREEENGRGNFPPRFSGLQFPNYSSELNVNALELDDSALYLCASSFASGTGGPGYTFGSGTRLTVV.

This chain links TRBV28 with TRBJ2-5; weak D call: TRBD2 (6 bases). The germline gives CDR1 MDHEN, CDR2 SYDVKM. Trimming stripped 1 base from V and 4 bases from J, with 13 bases between. The CDR3 length is 15 residues. Here the CDR3 reads CASSLSPSDRETQYF. Written as DNA, the CDR3 is TGTGCCAGCAGTTTATCTCCTAGCGATAGAGAGACCCAGTACTTC.